Listed here are 16 T cell receptor beta chains from one sample, sequenced in a study of T cell clonotyping in hematopoietic cell transplantation (dated by TCRdb to about 2021). Receptor libraries were prepared by the immunoSEQ multiplex PCR assay. TCRdb carries this immuneACCESS record with in-frame sequences only. Its versions omit some clonotypes, under half of them owing to an unresolved V gene in the studies checked, with the rest unexplained. This sample is represented by approximately 11,000 clones; roughly 90% of them were singletons. The ten largest make up 0.79% of the sample. Sequencing used peripheral blood mononuclear cells. Every receptor here comes from a woman aged 45-59 years in good health. Some clones in this sample may be carry-over from other donors' samples.

This clone has a handful of counts. This chain uses TRBV20-1 with TRBJ1-2; no clear D gene. The ends were cut back, 5 bases at V and 5 bases at J, with 9 bases in the middle. The germline V gene encodes CDR1 DFQATT and CDR2 SNEGSKA (reference sequence). The CDR3 has 11 residues. In nucleotides, the CDR3 is TGCAGTGCTCTTCTATTATATGGCTACACCTTC. Amino acid sequence: CSALLLYGYTF.

This chain joins TRBV7-8 and TRBJ2-6; D remains unclear. Between the trimmed V and J ends, which lost 5 bases and 15 bases, there was a span of 32 bases. This CDR3 is 18 amino acids long. CDR1 is SGHVS and CDR2 is FQNEAQ in the germline V gene. The CDR3 DNA is TGTGCCAGCAGCGGGTTCAGGTTACCCACAAAGTCGGGCCAACGCCTGACTTTC. Translating gives CASSGFRLPTKSGQRLTF.

The rearrangement joins TRBV5-4 to TRBJ2-2; 8 nucleotides match TRBD2. Germline trimming cut 1 base from V and 6 bases from J; bases unmatched to any gene: 8. The V gene's germline CDR1 is SGHNT and CDR2 YYREEE (reference sequence). The CDR3 consists of 16 residues. The CDR3 region is CASSLQRGGVAGELFF. CDR3 DNA sequence: TGTGCCAGCAGCTTGCAACGGGGGGGCGTCGCCGGGGAGCTGTTTTTT.

J is TRBJ2-1 and V is TRBV2, with TRBD1 matching over 7 bases. The V gene's germline CDR1 is SNHLY and CDR2 FYNNEI. J lost 9 bases, V lost 7 bases, and 12 bases had no gene match. CDR3 length: 14 residues. For the CDR3, the DNA is TGTGCCAGCAACGACGGACAGGTGCAGGGTGAGCAGTTCTTC. This gives the protein CASNDGQVQGEQFF.

This chain connects TRBV9 to TRBJ1-2, with D possibly being TRBD1 (5 bases). This CDR3 is 15 amino acids long. V was pared by 3 bases and J by 8 bases, with 20 bases between. The V gene's germline CDR1 is SGDLS and CDR2 YYNGEE. CDR3 sequence: CASSALTQGLGGYTF. The DNA for the CDR3 is TGTGCCAGCAGCGCTCTCACCCAGGGTTTGGGCGGCTACACCTTC.

V is TRBV6-4 and J is TRBJ1-5, with D tentatively TRBD1 (6 bases). The CDR3 length is 15 residues. The V gene's germline CDR1 is MRHNA and CDR2 SNTAGT. Trimming removed 5 bases at V and 1 base at J, with 12 bases between. CDR3 sequence (DNA): TGTGCCAGCAGTACCGAGGGGGGAAGCAATCAGCCCCAGCATTTT. This gives the protein CASSTEGGSNQPQHF.

The chain joins TRBV25-1 to TRBJ1-6; possibly TRBD1 for D (5 bases). The CDR3 has 13 residues. V gave up 5 bases and J gave up 12 bases, with 14 bases separating them. The germline CDR1 and CDR2 sequences are MGHDK and SYGVNS. The CDR3 DNA reads TGTGCCAGCAGTCAGGGTGCCTTTTTACCCCTCCACTTT. It encodes CASSQGAFLPLHF.

The chain couples TRBV23-1 to TRBJ1-5; D is perhaps TRBD1 (5 bases). TRBV23-1 is an ORF; its function is uncertain. Trimming took off 2 bases at V and 4 bases at J, with 18 bases between the two ends. The CDR3 consists of 17 residues. Here the CDR3 DNA reads TGCGCCAGCAGTCAACCTTTTGGGGGACGGGTAAATCAGCCCCAGCATTTT. Translation gives CASSQPFGGRVNQPQHF.

This clone has just one count. The gene calls are TRBV6-5 and TRBJ1-6; D is undetermined. Trimming took 3 bases from V and 7 from J, leaving 13 bases between them. CDR3 length equals 15 residues. Per the germline V gene, CDR1 is MNHEY and CDR2 is SVGAGI. The CDR3, as DNA: TGTGCCAGCAGTTATGTAGGTCAAGCCAATTCACCCCTCCACTTT. This codes for CASSYVGQANSPLHF.

The chain links TRBV30 to TRBJ2-1; D is unclear. Germline V gene data show CDR1 as GTSNPN and CDR2 as SVGIG (reference sequence). Trimming removed 3 bases at V and 4 bases at J, with 10 bases between. The length of the CDR3 is 13 residues. DNA of the CDR3: TGTGCCTGGAGGCCTCGGGCTTACAATGAGCAGTTCTTC. It yields the protein CAWRPRAYNEQFF.

CDR3 protein: CAWSWTGGGEKLFF. The CDR3 DNA follows: TGTGCCTGGAGTTGGACAGGGGGCGGTGAAAAACTGTTTTTT. The chain has TRBV30 and TRBJ1-4; 11 bases line up with TRBD1. With V trimmed by 2 bases and J by 7 bases, 3 bases remained unmatched. The CDR3 extends over 14 amino acids. Per the germline V gene, CDR1 is GTSNPN and CDR2 is SVGIG (reference sequence). Filled out from reference TRBV30 and TRBJ1-4, the complete variable domain reads SQTIHQWPATLVQPVGSPLSLECTVEGTSNPNLYWYRQAAGRGLQLLFYSVGIGQISSEVPQNLSASRPQDRQFILSSKKLLLSDSGFYLCAWSWTGGGEKLFFGSGTQLSVL.

The V gene is TRBV5-4, the J gene TRBJ2-2, with 7 bases identical to TRBD2. With 1 base clipped from V and 0 bases from J, the junction kept 3 bases outside the gene matches. The germline V gene encodes CDR1 SGHNT and CDR2 YYREEE (reference sequence). The CDR3 runs 16 residues. The CDR3 bases are TGTGCCAGCAGCTTGAAGGCGGGGGCGAACACCGGGGAGCTGTTTTTT. Translating it yields CASSLKAGANTGELFF.

V and J are TRBV5-4 and TRBJ2-3, with D unclear. V lost 0 bases and J 6 bases, leaving 17 bases between the germline ends. The CDR3 covers 16 residues. Germline V gene sequence: CDR1 SGHNT, CDR2 YYREEE (reference sequence). CDR3 residues: CASSLDLLTVDDTQYF. The CDR3 bases are TGTGCCAGCAGCTTGGACCTCCTGACGGTCGACGATACGCAGTATTTT.

The chain has TRBV28 and TRBJ1-2; the D is unclear. V was cut by 2 bases and J by 4 bases, with 14 bases left in between. From germline, CDR1 is MDHEN and CDR2 SYDVKM. CDR3 length: 15 residues. This chain's CDR3 is CASSLPTGGTYGYTF. Here the CDR3 DNA reads TGTGCCAGCAGTTTACCCACGGGCGGTACCTATGGCTACACCTTC.

The chain uses TRBV7-2 and TRBJ1-2; 9 bases agree with TRBD1. This CDR3 is built from 17 residues. Germline loops: CDR1 SGHTA, CDR2 FQGNSA. The V gene end was trimmed by 2 bases and the J gene end by 3 bases; junction bases not matched to a gene: 10. DNA for the CDR3: TGTGCCAGCAGCTTAAAGGGACAGGGCAGGGGCGACTATGGCTACACCTTC. Its translation: CASSLKGQGRGDYGYTF.

The gene calls are TRBV5-4 and TRBJ1-4; D gene uncertain. V gave up 0 bases and J gave up 0 bases, with 3 bases separating them. Germline-derived CDR1 and CDR2 are SGHNT and YYREEE (reference sequence). This CDR3 is built from 14 residues. This chain's CDR3 is CASSLAATNEKLFF. CDR3 in DNA: TGTGCCAGCAGCTTGGCAGCAACTAATGAAAAACTGTTTTTT.